A selection of T cell receptor beta chains follows, all from one sample in a study of breast tumors, draining lymph nodes, adjacent tissues. TCRdb re-called the multiplex PCR reads with MiXCR, one entry per CDR3 protein. This sample carries approximately 300,000 distinct CDR3 sequences, 30% to 35% of them seen once, and the ten largest clones take about 1%. The sequenced sample was axillary lymph node tissue. The origin of the receptors is a female donor with breast cancer. Some clones in this sample may be carry-over from other donors' samples. CDR3s include the opening cysteine and the closing phenylalanine or tryptophan. The order of the fields is V gene, J gene, clone size, D gene, CDR3 protein, CDR3 DNA. The D gene is left open where the match is weak. Rows give clone size only sometimes, using once, few, many, or a class for an expanded clone.

v_gene: TRBV20-1
j_gene: TRBJ2-4
abundance: few
d_gene: .
CDR3aa: CSARDSGAGRGGKNIQYF
CDR3nt: TGCAGTGCTAGAGACTCCGGTGCGGGACGGGGAGGCAAAAACATTCAGTACTTC

v_gene: TRBV20-1
j_gene: TRBJ2-2
abundance: many
d_gene: TRBD1
CDR3aa: CSAHRVGGNTGELFF
CDR3nt: TGCAGTGCCCATCGGGTAGGGGGCAACACCGGGGAGCTGTTTTTT

v_gene: TRBV2
j_gene: TRBJ2-1
abundance: many
d_gene: TRBD2
CDR3aa: CASSEALLAGEYNEQFF
CDR3nt: TGTGCCAGCAGTGAGGCACTACTAGCGGGAGAATACAATGAGCAGTTCTTC

v_gene: TRBV15
j_gene: TRBJ1-6
abundance: .
d_gene: TRBD1
CDR3aa: CATSRDRRQGRNSPLHF
CDR3nt: TGTGCCACCAGCAGAGATCGGAGACAGGGAAGAAATTCACCCCTCCACTTT

v_gene: TRBV24-1
j_gene: TRBJ2-5
abundance: many
d_gene: .
CDR3aa: CATSEPDGNRRETQYF
CDR3nt: TGTGCCACCAGTGAGCCCGATGGGAACCGGCGGGAGACCCAGTACTTC

v_gene: TRBV20-1
j_gene: TRBJ2-3
abundance: .
d_gene: TRBD2
CDR3aa: CSALLAGSTDTQYF
CDR3nt: TGCAGTGCTCTGCTAGCGGGAAGCACAGATACGCAGTATTTT

v_gene: TRBV19
j_gene: TRBJ1-3
abundance: .
d_gene: .
CDR3aa: CASSINWNTIYF
CDR3nt: TGTGCCAGTAGTATAAATTGGAACACCATATATTTT

v_gene: TRBV20-1
j_gene: TRBJ2-3
abundance: many
d_gene: .
CDR3aa: CSARDPPPSTDTQYF
CDR3nt: TGCAGTGCTAGAGATCCACCCCCTAGCACAGATACGCAGTATTTT

v_gene: TRBV24-1
j_gene: TRBJ2-2
abundance: many
d_gene: .
CDR3aa: CATNPGASTGELFF
CDR3nt: TGTGCCACCAATCCGGGGGCGAGCACCGGGGAGCTGTTTTTT

v_gene: TRBV20-1
j_gene: TRBJ2-1
abundance: many
d_gene: TRBD2
CDR3aa: CSARESGGVNEQFF
CDR3nt: TGCAGTGCTAGAGAAAGCGGGGGAGTAAATGAGCAGTTCTTC

v_gene: TRBV5-6
j_gene: TRBJ1-2
abundance: .
d_gene: TRBD1
CDR3aa: CASSRGQASGYTF
CDR3nt: TGTGCCAGCAGTAGGGGACAGGCTTCTGGCTACACCTTC

v_gene: TRBV29-1
j_gene: TRBJ2-2
abundance: many
d_gene: TRBD1
CDR3aa: CSVSPQGANTGELFF
CDR3nt: TGCAGCGTATCGCCACAGGGGGCGAACACCGGGGAGCTGTTTTTT

v_gene: TRBV20-1
j_gene: TRBJ1-1
abundance: once
d_gene: .
CDR3aa: CSGTNRDPLYEAFF
CDR3nt: TGCAGTGGTACCAACCGGGACCCGCTATATGAAGCTTTCTTT

v_gene: TRBV6-1
j_gene: TRBJ2-7
abundance: many
d_gene: .
CDR3aa: CASPGAAGGYEQYF
CDR3nt: TGTGCCAGCCCGGGGGCCGCAGGGGGCTACGAGCAGTACTTC

v_gene: TRBV6-2/TRBV6-3
j_gene: TRBJ1-4
abundance: few
d_gene: TRBD1
CDR3aa: CASRPTGATNEKLFF
CDR3nt: TGTGCCAGCAGACCGACAGGGGCAACTAATGAAAAACTGTTTTTT

v_gene: TRBV24-1
j_gene: TRBJ2-1
abundance: many
d_gene: .
CDR3aa: CATSDFMGNEQFF
CDR3nt: TGTGCCACCAGTGATTTTATGGGCAATGAGCAGTTCTTC

v_gene: TRBV11-3
j_gene: TRBJ1-3
abundance: many
d_gene: .
CDR3aa: CASSSTRSGNTIYF
CDR3nt: TGTGCCAGCAGCTCAACAAGATCTGGAAACACCATATATTTT

v_gene: TRBV2
j_gene: TRBJ2-3
abundance: many
d_gene: TRBD2
CDR3aa: CASSKNPGLATDTQYF
CDR3nt: TGTGCCAGCAGTAAGAACCCGGGACTAGCTACAGATACGCAGTATTTT

v_gene: TRBV5-5
j_gene: TRBJ2-7
abundance: many
d_gene: TRBD1
CDR3aa: CASSLEDRDSYEQYF
CDR3nt: TGTGCCAGCAGCTTGGAGGACAGGGATTCCTACGAGCAGTACTTC

v_gene: TRBV5-6
j_gene: TRBJ2-1
abundance: .
d_gene: .
CDR3aa: CASSFSRTGQFF
CDR3nt: TGTGCCAGCAGCTTTTCCCGGACTGGGCAGTTCTTC

v_gene: TRBV18
j_gene: TRBJ2-5
abundance: few
d_gene: .
CDR3aa: CASSPQGGQQETQYF
CDR3nt: TGTGCCAGCTCACCCCAGGGAGGACAGCAAGAGACCCAGTACTTC

v_gene: TRBV10-3
j_gene: TRBJ1-2
abundance: many
d_gene: TRBD1
CDR3aa: CAISGGQGAGYTF
CDR3nt: TGTGCCATCAGTGGCGGACAGGGGGCGGGCTACACCTTC

v_gene: TRBV9
j_gene: TRBJ2-2
abundance: many
d_gene: .
CDR3aa: CASSAYWGTGELFF
CDR3nt: TGTGCCAGCAGCGCTTACTGGGGGACCGGGGAGCTGTTTTTT

v_gene: TRBV2
j_gene: TRBJ2-6
abundance: once
d_gene: TRBD1
CDR3aa: CASIPRDRLLTF
CDR3nt: TGTGCCAGCATCCCCCGGGACAGACTCCTGACTTTC

v_gene: TRBV24-1
j_gene: TRBJ2-1
abundance: many
d_gene: TRBD2
CDR3aa: CATSDFHGTSGSHEQFF
CDR3nt: TGTGCCACCAGTGATTTCCACGGGACTAGCGGGAGCCATGAGCAGTTCTTC

v_gene: TRBV7-8
j_gene: TRBJ1-3
abundance: many
d_gene: .
CDR3aa: CASSFVSDRHSGNTIYF
CDR3nt: TGTGCCAGCAGCTTTGTGAGCGACCGACACTCTGGAAACACCATATATTTT

v_gene: TRBV5-1
j_gene: TRBJ2-7
abundance: many
d_gene: TRBD2
CDR3aa: CASSMGTSGKSSYEQYF
CDR3nt: TGCGCCAGCAGCATGGGGACTAGCGGGAAAAGCTCCTACGAGCAGTACTTC

v_gene: TRBV5-6
j_gene: TRBJ1-6
abundance: many
d_gene: .
CDR3aa: CASSQTVSPLHF
CDR3nt: TGTGCCAGCAGCCAGACGGTTTCACCCCTCCACTTT

v_gene: TRBV7-2
j_gene: TRBJ1-4
abundance: many
d_gene: .
CDR3aa: CASSLGVTLNEKLFF
CDR3nt: TGTGCCAGCAGCTTAGGCGTGACTCTTAATGAAAAACTGTTTTTT

v_gene: TRBV7-9
j_gene: TRBJ2-7
abundance: many
d_gene: .
CDR3aa: CASSLDQGFGKYF
CDR3nt: TGTGCCAGCAGCTTGGACCAGGGATTCGGGAAGTACTTC

v_gene: TRBV19
j_gene: TRBJ2-1
abundance: .
d_gene: .
CDR3aa: CASSIDRVPQGQFF
CDR3nt: TGTGCCAGTAGTATAGATAGGGTCCCTCAGGGGCAGTTCTTC

v_gene: TRBV2
j_gene: TRBJ2-5
abundance: many
d_gene: .
CDR3aa: CASKLFRSETQYF
CDR3nt: TGTGCCAGCAAGTTGTTCAGGTCAGAGACCCAGTACTTC

v_gene: TRBV6-4
j_gene: TRBJ2-3
abundance: .
d_gene: .
CDR3aa: CASSHSRGAQCF
CDR3nt: TGTGCCAGCAGTCACTCGAGGGGCGCGCAGTGTTTT

v_gene: TRBV5-6
j_gene: TRBJ2-7
abundance: many
d_gene: TRBD1
CDR3aa: CASSGGTGVLYEQYF
CDR3nt: TGTGCCAGCAGCGGCGGGACAGGGGTCCTCTACGAGCAGTACTTC

v_gene: TRBV12-3/TRBV12-4
j_gene: TRBJ1-4
abundance: many
d_gene: .
CDR3aa: CASSLLWGAGEKLFF
CDR3nt: TGTGCCAGCAGTTTACTCTGGGGGGCGGGTGAAAAACTGTTTTTT

v_gene: TRBV4-3
j_gene: TRBJ1-4
abundance: .
d_gene: TRBD1
CDR3aa: CASSQDFRGEEKLFF
CDR3nt: TGCGCCAGCAGCCAAGATTTCAGGGGGGAGGAAAAACTGTTTTTT

v_gene: TRBV6-5
j_gene: TRBJ2-2
abundance: .
d_gene: TRBD1
CDR3aa: CASSQTGTGGIGELFF
CDR3nt: TGTGCCAGCAGTCAAACCGGGACAGGGGGCATCGGGGAGCTGTTTTTT

v_gene: TRBV15
j_gene: TRBJ2-2
abundance: medium-sized
d_gene: TRBD2
CDR3aa: CATSTRRTSSYTGELFF
CDR3nt: TGTGCCACCAGCACCCGACGGACTAGCAGTTACACCGGGGAGCTGTTTTTT

v_gene: TRBV28
j_gene: TRBJ1-4
abundance: many
d_gene: .
CDR3aa: CASTLTVATNEKLFF
CDR3nt: TGTGCCAGCACCCTGACAGTTGCAACTAATGAAAAACTGTTTTTT

v_gene: TRBV12-3/TRBV12-4
j_gene: TRBJ2-1
abundance: many
d_gene: .
CDR3aa: CASRLLGYNEQFF
CDR3nt: TGTGCCAGCAGGTTGTTGGGGTACAATGAGCAGTTCTTC

v_gene: TRBV20-1
j_gene: TRBJ2-7
abundance: .
d_gene: TRBD2
CDR3aa: CSAIPGLAGEYEQYF
CDR3nt: TGCAGTGCAATTCCGGGACTAGCGGGAGAATACGAGCAGTACTTC

v_gene: TRBV7-2
j_gene: TRBJ2-5
abundance: many
d_gene: .
CDR3aa: CASRSSGGGGTQYF
CDR3nt: TGTGCCAGCAGGTCTAGCGGAGGGGGCGGGACCCAGTACTTC

v_gene: TRBV5-4
j_gene: TRBJ2-5
abundance: .
d_gene: TRBD2
CDR3aa: CASSWTSAEHLRKTQYF
CDR3nt: TGTGCCAGCAGCTGGACTAGCGCCGAACACTTGAGAAAGACCCAGTACTTC

v_gene: TRBV12-3/TRBV12-4
j_gene: TRBJ2-3
abundance: many
d_gene: TRBD2
CDR3aa: CASSLYSGRGTQYF
CDR3nt: TGTGCCAGCAGTTTATATAGCGGGAGAGGTACGCAGTATTTT

v_gene: TRBV5-1
j_gene: TRBJ2-7
abundance: many
d_gene: TRBD1
CDR3aa: CASSAGQAYEQYF
CDR3nt: TGCGCCAGCAGCGCGGGACAGGCGTACGAGCAGTACTTC

v_gene: TRBV5-1
j_gene: TRBJ2-7
abundance: many
d_gene: TRBD1
CDR3aa: CASSLDGTGLYEQYF
CDR3nt: TGCGCCAGCAGCTTGGATGGGACAGGGTTATACGAGCAGTACTTC